The clone carrying this TCR beta chain was recorded many times. The sample belongs to a study of metastatic and nonmetastatic thyroid tumors. Treatment of any kind had been given to no patient before thyroid surgery. Using MiXCR, TCRdb reanalyzed the PCR reads. The repertoire holds under 95,000 clones, roughly 13% seen once, with about 10% in the top ten. The ends were cut back, 5 bases at V and 5 bases at J, with 18 bases in the middle. Per germline, CDR1 SGHAT and CDR2 FQNNGV. The CDR3 is 15 amino acids. The chain couples TRBV11-2 to TRBJ2-5; possible D gene TRBD2, 5 bases. The source material was blood. The clonotype was recovered from a female donor with papillary thyroid cancer or a benign thyroid nodule (not recorded which). Some clones in this sample may be carry-over from other donors' samples. CDR3 sequence (DNA): TGTGCCAGCAGCCCCCAGCTAGCTCGGGCGGAGACCCAGTACTTC. Its translation: CASSPQLARAETQYF.